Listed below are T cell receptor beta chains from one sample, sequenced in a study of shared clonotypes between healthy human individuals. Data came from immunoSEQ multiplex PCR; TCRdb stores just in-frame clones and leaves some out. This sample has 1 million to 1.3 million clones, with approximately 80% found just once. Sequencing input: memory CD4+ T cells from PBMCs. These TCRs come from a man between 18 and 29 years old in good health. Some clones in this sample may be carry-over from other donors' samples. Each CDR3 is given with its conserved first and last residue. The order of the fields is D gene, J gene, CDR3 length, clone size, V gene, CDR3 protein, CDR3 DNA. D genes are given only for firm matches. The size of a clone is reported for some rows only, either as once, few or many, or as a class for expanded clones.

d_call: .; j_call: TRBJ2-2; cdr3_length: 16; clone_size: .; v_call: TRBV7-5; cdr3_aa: CARSLLGLGNTGELFF; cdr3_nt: TGTGCCAGAAGCTTATTGGGACTAGGTAACACCGGGGAGCTGTTTTTT
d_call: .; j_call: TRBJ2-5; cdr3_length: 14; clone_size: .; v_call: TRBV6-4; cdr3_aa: CASSDSIPVGTQYF; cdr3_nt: TGTGCCAGCAGTGACTCGATCCCGGTCGGGACCCAGTACTTC
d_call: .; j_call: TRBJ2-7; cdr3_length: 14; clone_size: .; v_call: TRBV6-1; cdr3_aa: CASCRGAGSYEQYF; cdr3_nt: TGTGCCAGCTGTCGGGGCGCTGGATCCTACGAGCAGTACTTC
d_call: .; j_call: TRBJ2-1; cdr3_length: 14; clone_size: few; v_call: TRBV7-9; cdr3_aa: CASSGGTSNNEQFF; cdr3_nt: TGTGCCAGCAGCGGTGGGACCTCAAATAATGAGCAGTTCTTC
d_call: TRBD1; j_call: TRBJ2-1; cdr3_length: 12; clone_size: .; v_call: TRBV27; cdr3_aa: CASSLSGTVQFF; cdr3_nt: TGTGCCAGCAGTTTATCCGGGACAGTGCAGTTCTTC
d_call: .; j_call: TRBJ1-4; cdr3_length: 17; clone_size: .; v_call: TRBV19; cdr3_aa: CASSRALSDNRDKKLFF; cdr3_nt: TGTGCCAGTAGTAGGGCTCTGTCGGACAACAGGGACAAAAAACTGTTTTTT
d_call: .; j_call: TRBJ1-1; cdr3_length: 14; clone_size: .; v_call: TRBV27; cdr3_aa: CASSRTATNTEAFF; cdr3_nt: TGTGCCAGCAGTCGGACAGCGACAAACACTGAAGCTTTCTTT
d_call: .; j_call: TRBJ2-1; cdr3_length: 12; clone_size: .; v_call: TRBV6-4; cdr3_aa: CASSESDNEQFF; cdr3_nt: TGTGCCAGCAGTGAATCGGACAATGAGCAGTTCTTC
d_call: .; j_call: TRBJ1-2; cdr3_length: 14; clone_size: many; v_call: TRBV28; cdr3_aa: CASRRKEANYGYTF; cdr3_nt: TGTGCCAGCAGACGCAAAGAAGCTAACTATGGCTACACCTTC
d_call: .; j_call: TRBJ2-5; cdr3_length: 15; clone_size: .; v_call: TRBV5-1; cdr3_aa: CASSLGGQMQETQYF; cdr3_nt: TGCGCCAGCAGCTTGGGAGGCCAGATGCAAGAGACCCAGTACTTC
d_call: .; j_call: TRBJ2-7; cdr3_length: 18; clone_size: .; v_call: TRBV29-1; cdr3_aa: CSVEDLRPQGHPSYEQYF; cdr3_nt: TGCAGCGTTGAAGATCTTCGACCGCAGGGGCACCCCTCCTACGAGCAGTACTTC
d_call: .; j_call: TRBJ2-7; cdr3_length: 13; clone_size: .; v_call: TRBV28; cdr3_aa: CASSFSSPGEQYF; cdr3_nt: TGTGCCAGCAGTTTTAGTTCCCCGGGGGAGCAGTACTTC
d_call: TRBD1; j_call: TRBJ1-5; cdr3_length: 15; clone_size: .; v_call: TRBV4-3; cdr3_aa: CASSPAGTGDQPQHF; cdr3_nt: TGCGCCAGCAGCCCTGCAGGGACAGGGGATCAGCCCCAGCATTTT
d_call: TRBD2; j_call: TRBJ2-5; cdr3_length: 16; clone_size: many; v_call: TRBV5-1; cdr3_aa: CASSPAASGVLETQYF; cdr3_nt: TGCGCCAGCAGCCCCGCGGCTAGCGGGGTCTTGGAGACCCAGTACTTC
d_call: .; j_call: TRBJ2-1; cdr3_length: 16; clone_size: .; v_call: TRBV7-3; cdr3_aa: CASSPPSSSSYNEQFF; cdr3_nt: TGTGCCAGCAGCCCCCCGTCTTCGTCCTCCTACAATGAGCAGTTCTTC
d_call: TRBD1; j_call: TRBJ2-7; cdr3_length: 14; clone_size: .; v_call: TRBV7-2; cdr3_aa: CASSFYGQGAEQYF; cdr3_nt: TGTGCCAGCAGCTTCTATGGACAGGGTGCCGAGCAGTACTTC
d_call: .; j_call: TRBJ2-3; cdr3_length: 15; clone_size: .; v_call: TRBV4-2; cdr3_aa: CASSQGQGTTDTQYF; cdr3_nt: TGTGCCAGCAGCCAAGGTCAGGGGACCACAGATACGCAGTATTTT
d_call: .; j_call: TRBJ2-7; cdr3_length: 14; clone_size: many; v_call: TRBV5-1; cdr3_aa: CASSLVGADYEQYF; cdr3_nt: TGCGCCAGCAGCTTGGTGGGGGCTGATTACGAGCAGTACTTC
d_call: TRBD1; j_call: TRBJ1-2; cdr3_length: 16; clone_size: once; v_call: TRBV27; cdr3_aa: CASSLRQGARLYGYTF; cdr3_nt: TGTGCCAGCAGCCTGAGGCAGGGGGCCCGACTCTATGGCTACACCTTC
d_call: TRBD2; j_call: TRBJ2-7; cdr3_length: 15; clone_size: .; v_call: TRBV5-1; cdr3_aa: CASSSGTSGSLEQYF; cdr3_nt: TGCGCCAGCAGCTCCGGGACTAGCGGATCGCTCGAGCAGTACTTC
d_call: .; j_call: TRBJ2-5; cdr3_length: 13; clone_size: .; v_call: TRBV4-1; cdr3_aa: CASSQDYDLEQYF; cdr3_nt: TGCGCCAGCAGCCAAGATTACGACCTAGAGCAGTACTTC
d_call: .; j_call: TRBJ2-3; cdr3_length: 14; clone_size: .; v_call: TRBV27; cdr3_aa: CASSFGVSTDTQYF; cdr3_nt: TGTGCCAGCAGTTTCGGGGTTAGCACAGATACGCAGTATTTT
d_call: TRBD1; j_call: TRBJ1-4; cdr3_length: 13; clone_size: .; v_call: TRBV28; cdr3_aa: CASRTDRAEKLFF; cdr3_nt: TGTGCCAGCAGAACCGACAGGGCTGAAAAACTGTTTTTT
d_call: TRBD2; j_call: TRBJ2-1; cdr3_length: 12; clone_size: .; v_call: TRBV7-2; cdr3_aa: CASSFLAGEQFF; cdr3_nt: TGTGCCAGCAGCTTCCTAGCGGGTGAGCAGTTCTTC
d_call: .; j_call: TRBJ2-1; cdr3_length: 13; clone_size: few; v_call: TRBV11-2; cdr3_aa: CASSYGGSEGQFF; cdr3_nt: TGTGCCAGCAGCTACGGAGGTAGCGAGGGGCAGTTCTTC
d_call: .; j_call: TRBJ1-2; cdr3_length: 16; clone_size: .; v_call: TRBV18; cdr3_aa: CASTFTGTSGNYGYTF; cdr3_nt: TGTGCCAGCACTTTTACCGGGACAAGCGGGAACTATGGCTACACCTTC
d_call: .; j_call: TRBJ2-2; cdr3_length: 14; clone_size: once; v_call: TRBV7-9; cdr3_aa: CASSLREQAGELFF; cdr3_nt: TGTGCCAGCAGCTTACGGGAACAGGCCGGGGAGCTGTTTTTT
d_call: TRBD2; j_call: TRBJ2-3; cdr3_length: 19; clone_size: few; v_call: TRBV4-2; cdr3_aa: CASSHQAASGSLTHVTQYF; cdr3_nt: TGTGCCAGCAGCCACCAGGCGGCTAGCGGGAGTTTGACTCACGTGACGCAGTATTTT
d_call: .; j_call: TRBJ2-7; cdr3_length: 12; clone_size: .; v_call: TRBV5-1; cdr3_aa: CASTKDSYEQYF; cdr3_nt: TGCGCCAGCACCAAGGACAGCTACGAGCAGTACTTC
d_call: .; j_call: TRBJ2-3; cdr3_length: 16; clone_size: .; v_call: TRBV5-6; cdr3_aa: CASSFSPHTSTDTQYF; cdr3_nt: TGTGCCAGCAGCTTTTCCCCTCATACTAGCACAGATACGCAGTATTTT
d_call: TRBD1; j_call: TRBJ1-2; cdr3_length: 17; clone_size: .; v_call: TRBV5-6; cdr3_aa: CASSLPGQDTLKDGYTF; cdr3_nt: TGTGCCAGCAGCTTGCCGGGACAGGATACCCTAAAAGATGGCTACACCTTC
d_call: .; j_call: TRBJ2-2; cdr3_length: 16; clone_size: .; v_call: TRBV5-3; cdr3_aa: CARSLSHGRLTGELFF; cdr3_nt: TGTGCCAGAAGCTTGTCCCACGGTCGTTTAACCGGGGAGCTGTTTTTT
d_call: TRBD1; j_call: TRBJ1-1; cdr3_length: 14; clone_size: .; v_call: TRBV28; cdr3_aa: CASHRPGQHTEAFF; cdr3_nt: TGTGCCAGTCACCGACCGGGACAGCACACTGAAGCTTTCTTT
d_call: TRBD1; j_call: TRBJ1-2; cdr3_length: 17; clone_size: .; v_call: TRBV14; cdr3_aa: CASSSRDRGNLNYGYTF; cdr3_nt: TGTGCCAGCAGCTCCCGGGACAGGGGAAATCTAAACTATGGCTACACCTTC
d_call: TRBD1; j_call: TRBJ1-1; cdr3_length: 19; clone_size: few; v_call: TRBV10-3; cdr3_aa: CAISERETGTIDLNTEAFF; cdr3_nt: TGTGCCATCAGTGAGAGAGAGACAGGGACGATCGATTTGAACACTGAAGCTTTCTTT
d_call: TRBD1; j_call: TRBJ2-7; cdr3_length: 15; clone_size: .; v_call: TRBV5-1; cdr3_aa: CASSLEPGGIYEQYF; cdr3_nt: TGCGCCAGCAGCTTGGAACCAGGGGGTATCTACGAGCAGTACTTC
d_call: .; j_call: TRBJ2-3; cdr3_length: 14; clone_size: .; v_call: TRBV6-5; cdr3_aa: CASSRGLRTDTQYF; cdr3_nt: TGTGCCAGCAGTCGGGGACTCCGCACAGATACGCAGTATTTT
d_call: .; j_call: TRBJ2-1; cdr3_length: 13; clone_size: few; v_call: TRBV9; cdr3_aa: CASSQTRGHEQFF; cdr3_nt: TGTGCCAGCAGCCAGACCCGGGGGCATGAGCAGTTCTTC
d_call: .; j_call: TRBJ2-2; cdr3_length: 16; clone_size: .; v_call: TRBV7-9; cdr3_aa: CASSTRDTQDTGELFF; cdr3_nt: TGTGCCAGCAGCACCCGGGATACGCAAGACACCGGGGAGCTGTTTTTT
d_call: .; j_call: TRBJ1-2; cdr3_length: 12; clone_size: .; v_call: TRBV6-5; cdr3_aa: CASGQPPYGYTF; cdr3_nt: TGTGCCAGCGGGCAGCCACCCTATGGCTACACCTTC
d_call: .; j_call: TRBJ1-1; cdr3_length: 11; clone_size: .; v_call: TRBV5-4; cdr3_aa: CASSSQVEAFF; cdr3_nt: TGTGCCAGCAGCTCACAGGTTGAAGCTTTCTTT
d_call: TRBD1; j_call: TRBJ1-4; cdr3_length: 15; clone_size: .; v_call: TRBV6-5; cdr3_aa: CASTITGGTNEKLFF; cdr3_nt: TGTGCCAGCACAATTACAGGGGGAACTAATGAAAAACTGTTTTTT
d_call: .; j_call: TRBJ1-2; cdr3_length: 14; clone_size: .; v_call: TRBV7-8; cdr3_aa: CASSPMDGNYGYTF; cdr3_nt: TGTGCCAGCAGCCCGATGGACGGGAACTATGGCTACACCTTC
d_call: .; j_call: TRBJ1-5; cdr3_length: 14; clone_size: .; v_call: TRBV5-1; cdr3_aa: CASSTRPAGQPQHF; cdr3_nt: TGCGCCAGCAGCACCCGGCCAGCGGGTCAGCCCCAGCATTTT
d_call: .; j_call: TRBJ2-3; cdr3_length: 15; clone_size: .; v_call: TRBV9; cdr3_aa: CASSSLAHGTDTQYF; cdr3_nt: TGTGCCAGCAGCTCCCTAGCGCACGGGACAGATACGCAGTATTTT
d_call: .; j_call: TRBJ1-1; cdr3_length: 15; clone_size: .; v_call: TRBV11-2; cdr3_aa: CASSPQALVNTEAFF; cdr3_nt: TGTGCCAGCAGCCCCCAGGCCTTGGTGAACACTGAAGCTTTCTTT
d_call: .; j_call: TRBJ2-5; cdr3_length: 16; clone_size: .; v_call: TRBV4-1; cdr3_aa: CASSQDQVGVQETQYF; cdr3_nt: TGCGCCAGCAGCCAAGATCAAGTAGGGGTCCAAGAGACCCAGTACTTC
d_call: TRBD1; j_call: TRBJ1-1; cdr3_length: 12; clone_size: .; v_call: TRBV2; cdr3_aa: CASRTTGFEAFF; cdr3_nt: TGTGCCAGCAGGACGACAGGGTTTGAAGCTTTCTTT
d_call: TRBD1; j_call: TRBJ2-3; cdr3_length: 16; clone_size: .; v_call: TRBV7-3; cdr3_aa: CASSATGQGSTDTQYF; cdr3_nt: TGTGCCAGCAGCGCCACGGGACAGGGGAGTACAGATACGCAGTATTTT
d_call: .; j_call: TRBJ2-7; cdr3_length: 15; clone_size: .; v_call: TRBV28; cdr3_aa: CASSLSTSLRAEQYF; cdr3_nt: TGTGCCAGCAGTTTATCTACTAGCTTGAGGGCCGAGCAGTACTTC
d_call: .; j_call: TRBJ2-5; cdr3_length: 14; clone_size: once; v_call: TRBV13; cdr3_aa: CASSPAGTEETQYF; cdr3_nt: TGTGCCAGCAGCCCAGCGGGGACAGAAGAGACCCAGTACTTC